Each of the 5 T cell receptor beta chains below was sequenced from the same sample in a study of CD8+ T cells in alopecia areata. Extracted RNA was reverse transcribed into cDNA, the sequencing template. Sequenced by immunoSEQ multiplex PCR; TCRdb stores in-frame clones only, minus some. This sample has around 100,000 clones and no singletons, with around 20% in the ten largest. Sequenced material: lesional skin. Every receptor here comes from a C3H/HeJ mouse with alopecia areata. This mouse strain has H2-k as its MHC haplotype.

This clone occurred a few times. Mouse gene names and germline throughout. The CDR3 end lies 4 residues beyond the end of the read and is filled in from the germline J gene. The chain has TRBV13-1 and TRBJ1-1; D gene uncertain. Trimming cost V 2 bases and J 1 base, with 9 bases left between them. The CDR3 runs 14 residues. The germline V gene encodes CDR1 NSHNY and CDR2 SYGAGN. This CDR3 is CASSEAGGNTEVFF. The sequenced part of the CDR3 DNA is TGTGCCAGCAGTGAAGCAGGAGGGAACACA.

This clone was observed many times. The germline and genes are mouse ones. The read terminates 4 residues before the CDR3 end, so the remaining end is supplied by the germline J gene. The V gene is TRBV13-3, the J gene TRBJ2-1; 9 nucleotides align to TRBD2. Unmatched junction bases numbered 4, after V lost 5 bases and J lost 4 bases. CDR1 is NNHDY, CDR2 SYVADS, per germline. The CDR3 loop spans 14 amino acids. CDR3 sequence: CASRPLGGYAEQFF. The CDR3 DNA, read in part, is TGTGCCAGCAGACCCCTGGGGGGGTATGCT.

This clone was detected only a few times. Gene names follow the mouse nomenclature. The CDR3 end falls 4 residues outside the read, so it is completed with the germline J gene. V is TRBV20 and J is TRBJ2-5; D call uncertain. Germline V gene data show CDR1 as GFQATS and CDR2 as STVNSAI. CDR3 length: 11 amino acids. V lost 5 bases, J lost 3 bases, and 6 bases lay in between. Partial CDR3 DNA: TGTGGTGCTTTACTTCAAGAC. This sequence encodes CGALLQD. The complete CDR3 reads CGALLQDTQYF.

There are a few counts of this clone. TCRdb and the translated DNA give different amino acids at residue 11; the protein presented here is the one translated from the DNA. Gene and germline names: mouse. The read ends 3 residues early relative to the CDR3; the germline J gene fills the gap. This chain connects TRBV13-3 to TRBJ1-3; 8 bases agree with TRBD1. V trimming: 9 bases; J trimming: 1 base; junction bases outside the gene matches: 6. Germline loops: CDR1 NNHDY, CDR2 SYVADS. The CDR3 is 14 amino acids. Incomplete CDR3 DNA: TGTGCCAAGGACAGGGAGGAATCTGGAAATACG. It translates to CAKDREESGNT. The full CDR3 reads CAKDREESGNTLYF.

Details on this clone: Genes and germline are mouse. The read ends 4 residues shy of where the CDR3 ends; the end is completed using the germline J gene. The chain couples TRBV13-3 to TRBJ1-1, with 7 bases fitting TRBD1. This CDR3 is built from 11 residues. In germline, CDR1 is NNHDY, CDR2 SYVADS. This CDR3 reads CASSRQGEVFF. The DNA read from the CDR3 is TGTGCCAGCAGCAGACAGGGA.